This TCR beta chain is from a study of OX40 agonist ivuxolimab in advanced cancers. The wider study: Hepatocellular carcinoma, melanoma, renal cell or head and neck cancer was diagnosed in the dose-escalation patients. Findings and limits, study-wide: Antigen targets of the expanded peripheral T cells went undetermined. The study found among the lowest clonal expansion in partial responders at 0.1-3.0 mg/kg.

The data were produced by immunoSEQ multiplex PCR, yet TCRdb's version contains in-frame clones alone and is incomplete. The top ten clones hold roughly an eighth of a sample with approximately 16,000 clones, 60% to 85% of them seen once. Turning to this clone: Its antigen is currently unknown.

CDR3 length equals 17 residues. Per germline, CDR1 SGHVS and CDR2 FQNEAQ. V was clipped by 2 bases and J by 5 bases; unmatched bases: 7. The rearrangement uses TRBV7-8 and TRBJ2-3; TRBD2 matches at 13 bases. This receptor was taken from an adult with an advanced solid tumor such as melanoma, head and neck, liver or kidney cancer. The source was CD4+ or CD8+ T cells sorted from blood, collected in a trial of the OX40 agonist ivuxolimab. CDR3 in DNA: TGTGCCAGCAGCTTACTCTGGGGGACTAGCGGGATAGATACGCAGTATTTT. Encoded protein: CASSLLWGTSGIDTQYF.